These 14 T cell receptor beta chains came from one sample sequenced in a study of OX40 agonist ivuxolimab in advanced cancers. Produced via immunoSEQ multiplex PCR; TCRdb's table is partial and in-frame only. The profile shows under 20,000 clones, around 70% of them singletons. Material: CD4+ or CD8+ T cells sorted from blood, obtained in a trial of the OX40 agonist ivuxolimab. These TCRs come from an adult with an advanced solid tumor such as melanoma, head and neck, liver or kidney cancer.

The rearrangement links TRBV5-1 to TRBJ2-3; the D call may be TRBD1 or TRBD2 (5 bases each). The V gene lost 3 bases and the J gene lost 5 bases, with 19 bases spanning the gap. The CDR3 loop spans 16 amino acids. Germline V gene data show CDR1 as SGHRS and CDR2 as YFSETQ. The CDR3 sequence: CASSSGNLGGGDTQYF. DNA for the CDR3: TGCGCCAGCAGCTCAGGTAACCTAGGTGGGGGAGATACGCAGTATTTT.

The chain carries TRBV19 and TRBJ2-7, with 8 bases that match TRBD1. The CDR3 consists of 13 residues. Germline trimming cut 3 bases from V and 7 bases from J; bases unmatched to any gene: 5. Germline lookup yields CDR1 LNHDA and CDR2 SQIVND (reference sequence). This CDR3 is CASSMGTGGEQYF. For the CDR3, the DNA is TGTGCCAGTAGTATGGGGACAGGCGGGGAGCAGTACTTC.

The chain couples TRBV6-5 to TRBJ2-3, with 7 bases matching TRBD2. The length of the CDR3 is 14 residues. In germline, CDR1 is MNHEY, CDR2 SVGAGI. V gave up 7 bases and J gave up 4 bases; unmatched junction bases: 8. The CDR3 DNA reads TGTGCCAGCACCTCCGGGGGGTATTCAGATACGCAGTATTTT. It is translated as CASTSGGYSDTQYF.

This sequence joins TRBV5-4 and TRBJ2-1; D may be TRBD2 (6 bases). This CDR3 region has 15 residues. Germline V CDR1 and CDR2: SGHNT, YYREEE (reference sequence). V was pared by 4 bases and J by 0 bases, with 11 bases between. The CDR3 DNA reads TGTGCCAGCAGCCTTGACGGGAGCTCCTACAATGAGCAGTTCTTC. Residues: CASSLDGSSYNEQFF.

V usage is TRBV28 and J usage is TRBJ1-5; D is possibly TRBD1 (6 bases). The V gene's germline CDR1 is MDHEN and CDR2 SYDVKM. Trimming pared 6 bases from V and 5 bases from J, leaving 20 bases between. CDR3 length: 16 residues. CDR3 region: CASRLGPEGVYQPQHF. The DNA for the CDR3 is TGTGCCAGCAGACTGGGGCCGGAGGGGGTTTATCAGCCCCAGCATTTT.

The CDR3, as DNA: TGTGCCAGCAGTTTTTACCAGGGGGGGGACACTGAAGCTTTCTTT. This gives the protein CASSFYQGGDTEAFF. The chain couples TRBV28 to TRBJ1-1; 7 bases agree with TRBD1. Germline V gene data show CDR1 as MDHEN and CDR2 as SYDVKM. V lost 3 bases and J lost 3; bases outside the gene matches: 7. This CDR3 is 15 amino acids long.

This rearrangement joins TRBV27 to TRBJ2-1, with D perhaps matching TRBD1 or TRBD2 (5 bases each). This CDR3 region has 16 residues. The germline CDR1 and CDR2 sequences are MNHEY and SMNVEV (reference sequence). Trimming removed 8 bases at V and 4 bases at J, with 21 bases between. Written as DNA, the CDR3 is TGTGCCAGCGCCCCGACTAAGGGGCGCTATTACAATGAGCAGTTCTTC. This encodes CASAPTKGRYYNEQFF.

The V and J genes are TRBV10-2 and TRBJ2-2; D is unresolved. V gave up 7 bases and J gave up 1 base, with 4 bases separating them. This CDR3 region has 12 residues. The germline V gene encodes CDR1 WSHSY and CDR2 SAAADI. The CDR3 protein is CASTKNTGELFF. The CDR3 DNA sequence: TGCGCCAGCACTAAGAACACCGGGGAGCTGTTTTTT.

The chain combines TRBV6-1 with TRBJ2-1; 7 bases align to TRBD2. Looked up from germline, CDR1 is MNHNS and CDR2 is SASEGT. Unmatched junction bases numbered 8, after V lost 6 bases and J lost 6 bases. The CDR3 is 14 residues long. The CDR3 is CASSWAGEGNEQFF. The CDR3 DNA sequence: TGTGCCAGCAGCTGGGCGGGAGAGGGCAATGAGCAGTTCTTC.

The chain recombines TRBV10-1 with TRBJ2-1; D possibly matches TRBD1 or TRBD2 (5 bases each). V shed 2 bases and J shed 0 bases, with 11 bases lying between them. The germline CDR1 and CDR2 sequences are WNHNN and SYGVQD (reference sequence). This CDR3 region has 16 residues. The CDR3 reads CASSEQGRSSYNEQFF. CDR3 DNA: TGCGCCAGCAGTGAGCAGGGACGGAGCTCCTACAATGAGCAGTTCTTC.

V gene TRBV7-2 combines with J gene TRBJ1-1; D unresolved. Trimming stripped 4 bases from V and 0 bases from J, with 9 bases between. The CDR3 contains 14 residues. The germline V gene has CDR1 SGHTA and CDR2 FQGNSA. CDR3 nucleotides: TGTGCCAGCAGCTGGGGTGGAGTGAACACTGAAGCTTTCTTT. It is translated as CASSWGGVNTEAFF.

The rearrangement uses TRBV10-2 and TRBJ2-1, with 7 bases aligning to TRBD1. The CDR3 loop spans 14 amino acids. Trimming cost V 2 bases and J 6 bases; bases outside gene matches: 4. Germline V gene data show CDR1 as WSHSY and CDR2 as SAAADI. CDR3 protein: CASSENRGGNEQFF. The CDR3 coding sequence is TGCGCCAGCAGTGAGAACAGGGGTGGCAATGAGCAGTTCTTC.

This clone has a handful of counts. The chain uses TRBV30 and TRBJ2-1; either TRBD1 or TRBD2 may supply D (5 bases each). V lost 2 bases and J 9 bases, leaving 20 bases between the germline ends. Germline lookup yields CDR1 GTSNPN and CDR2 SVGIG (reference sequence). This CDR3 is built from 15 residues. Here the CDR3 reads CAWSHGDGSIGEQFF. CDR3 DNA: TGTGCCTGGAGTCATGGGGACGGCTCGATAGGTGAGCAGTTCTTC. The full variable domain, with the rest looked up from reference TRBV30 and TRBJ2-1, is SQTIHQWPATLVQPVGSPLSLECTVEGTSNPNLYWYRQAAGRGLQLLFYSVGIGQISSEVPQNLSASRPQDRQFILSSKKLLLSDSGFYLCAWSHGDGSIGEQFFGPGTRLTVL.

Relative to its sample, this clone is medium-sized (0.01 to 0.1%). This CDR3 is CASSYSGSTYEQYF. The CDR3 bases are TGTGCCAGCAGTTATAGCGGGAGTACCTACGAGCAGTACTTC. The J gene is TRBJ2-7, the V gene TRBV27, with TRBD2 matching over 9 bases. The ends lost 4 bases at V and 2 bases at J; junction bases unmatched: 3. The germline V gene encodes CDR1 MNHEY and CDR2 SMNVEV (reference sequence). The CDR3 spans 14 residues.